Given below is one T cell receptor (beta chain) in context. This sample was taken from a study of T-cell reconstitution after alpha-beta-depleted transplantation in children. A library of TCRbeta sequences, prepared with unique molecular identifiers, was generated. MiXCR, applied by TCRdb to the PCR reads, yields one record per CDR3 protein. The data contain 700,000 to 850,000 distinct CDR3 sequences, 16% of them singletons. Germline CDR1 reads SGHAT; CDR2 reads FQNNGV. Trimming took off 9 bases at V and 4 bases at J, with 11 bases between the two ends. The CDR3 is 12 residues long. The sample consisted of PBMCs, mostly from graft donor cells, taken 360 days after TCRalphabeta/CD19-depleted stem cell transplant. The chain uses TRBV11-2 and TRBJ2-3, with D unresolved. This TCR derives from a male patient between 10 and 17 years old who had a stem cell transplant for acute lymphoblastic leukemia, so the T cells may come from the graft donor. CDR3 sequence reads: CASRLGADTQYF. CDR3 bases: TGTGCCAGTCGGTTAGGCGCAGATACGCAGTATTTT.